The 29 T cell receptor beta chains reported below all come from one sample, sequenced in a study of regulatory T cells in long-lasting Graves disease. Time point of the sample: newly diagnosed GD, antithyroid drugs for less than 3 months. Extracted RNA from PBMCs served as the source of the TCR library. For TCR beta, libraries came from iRepertoire HTBI primers and Arm-PCR of CDR3 regions. TCRdb used MiXCR to reprocess the multiplex PCR reads, holding one entry per CDR3 protein. The sample yields about 400,000 distinct CDR3 sequences, about 15% seen once. The data were also submitted as part of a second study, on T cells in Graves' hyperthyroidism and ophthalmopathy.

Material: peripheral blood mononuclear cells (PBMCs), obtained at new diagnosis, from a patient treated with antithyroid drugs. These receptors were obtained from a woman aged 40-49 years with Graves disease.

The rearrangement joins TRBV25-1 to TRBJ2-4, with D unresolved. From germline, CDR1 is MGHDK and CDR2 SYGVNS. The CDR3 contains 15 residues. V was clipped by 3 bases and J by 1 base, with 10 bases between them. CDR3 region: CASSDLVGAKNIQYF. The CDR3 DNA reads TGTGCCAGCAGTGACCTCGTTGGGGCCAAAAACATTCAGTACTTC.

The CDR3 sequence is CASSQNTIGEAFF. CDR3 DNA: TGTGCCAGCAGCCAAAATACAATAGGGGAAGCTTTCTTT. This sequence joins TRBV14 and TRBJ1-1; D is ambiguous. V was trimmed by 2 bases and J by 8 bases, leaving 12 bases between them. The CDR3 sequence is 13 residues long. CDR1 and CDR2 from the germline V gene are SGHDN and FVKESK.

The chain carries TRBV5-1 and TRBJ1-2; D is unresolved. This CDR3 is built from 15 residues. Trimming left V 0 bases short and J 0 bases short, with 9 bases between. CDR1 is SGHRS and CDR2 is YFSETQ in the germline V gene. The CDR3 sequence: CASSLDRISNYGYTF. CDR3 bases: TGCGCCAGCAGCTTGGACAGAATATCTAACTATGGCTACACCTTC. Looking up the rest from reference TRBV5-1 and TRBJ1-2 gives the full variable domain: KAGVTQTPRYLIKTRGQQVTLSCSPISGHRSVSWYQQTPGQGLQFLFEYFSETQRNKGNFPGRFSGRQFSNSRSEMNVSTLELGDSALYLCASSLDRISNYGYTFGSGTRLTVV.

This clonotype occurred many times. This chain connects TRBV20-1 to TRBJ2-4, with a weak D call TRBD2 (6 bases). Germline V gene data show CDR1 as DFQATT and CDR2 as SNEGSKA (reference sequence). Deletions cut 2 bases from V and 0 bases from J, with 14 bases between. The CDR3 extends over 16 amino acids. CDR3 nucleotides: TGCAGTGCTAGAAAGTCGGGACTGCTAGCCAAAAACATTCAGTACTTC. Amino acids: CSARKSGLLAKNIQYF.

This clonotype was counted ten times or more. The chain couples TRBV12-3 or TRBV12-4 to TRBJ2-7, with 7 bases matching TRBD2. The CDR3 is 16 amino acids. V lost 7 bases to trimming and J lost 4 bases; unmatched junction nucleotides: 16. The CDR3 coding sequence is TGTGCCAGCACAAAGGCGGGGGAGGACGGCCAGTACGAGCAGTACTTC. Amino acids: CASTKAGEDGQYEQYF.

This clonotype was found a few times. A single base separates this from a much larger clone, so it may be a read error. The CDR3, as DNA: TGTGCCAGCAGCAACCGGGACAGGGGTTCTTGGGATATGCAGTATTTT. Protein product: CASSNRDRGSWDMQYF. This chain joins TRBV11-3 and TRBJ2-3; 10 nucleotides agree with TRBD1. The CDR3 loop spans 16 amino acids. Germline lookup yields CDR1 SGHNT and CDR2 YENEEA.

CDR3 protein: CASSEASAYNEQFF. Here the CDR3 DNA reads TGTGCCAGCAGTGAGGCTAGCGCCTACAATGAGCAGTTCTTC. This chain joins TRBV6-1 and TRBJ2-1; D is possibly TRBD2 (6 bases). The germline CDR1 and CDR2 sequences are MNHNS and SASEGT. Trimming left V 3 bases short and J 2 bases short, with 8 bases between. The CDR3 sequence is 14 residues long.

In regard to this clonotype: With a much larger clone just one base away, this may be a read error. This rearrangement joins TRBV29-1 to TRBJ2-1; D might be TRBD1 (6 bases). The germline CDR1 and CDR2 sequences are SQVTM and ANQGSEA. The CDR3 has 14 residues. This chain's CDR3 is CSVEEGRGGNEKFF. The CDR3 DNA is TGCAGCGTTGAAGAAGGCAGGGGTGGCAATGAGAAGTTCTTC.

The sample holds many counts of this clonotype. This sequence joins TRBV3-1 and TRBJ2-3; maybe TRBD1 (5 bases). CDR3 length: 15 residues. The germline CDR1 and CDR2 sequences are LGHDT and YNNKEL (reference sequence). Deletions cut 2 bases from V and 7 bases from J, with 16 bases between. Written as DNA, the CDR3 is TGTGCCAGCAGCCAAAGGGGATTCAGAGCGAATACGCAGTATTTT. Translated: CASSQRGFRANTQYF.

This clonotype was counted at least ten times. The V and J genes are TRBV15 and TRBJ2-1; D is possibly TRBD2 (5 bases). This CDR3 has 14 residues. The germline CDR1 and CDR2 sequences are LNHNV and YYDKDF (reference sequence). V lost 1 base, J lost 5 bases, and 9 bases lay in between. The CDR3: CATSRALADNEQFF. The DNA for the CDR3 is TGTGCCACCAGCAGAGCGCTAGCTGACAATGAGCAGTTCTTC.

The chain carries TRBV28 and TRBJ1-1; a possible D gene is TRBD1 (6 bases). The CDR3 extends over 13 amino acids. Germline values: CDR1 MDHEN, CDR2 SYDVKM. Trimming pared 6 bases from V and 4 bases from J, leaving 12 bases between. The CDR3 DNA is TGTGCCAGCAGGATCAGGGGAGGCACTGAAGCTTTCTTT. It yields the protein CASRIRGGTEAFF.

This clonotype was counted many times. The CDR3 here is CASSPRTGLYQNQPQHF. The CDR3 DNA reads as TGTGCCAGCAGTCCCCGGACAGGGCTATACCAGAATCAGCCCCAGCATTTT. The gene calls are TRBV12-3 or TRBV12-4 and TRBJ1-5, with 8 bases identical to TRBD1. The CDR3 covers 17 residues. Losses at the gene ends were 5 bases for V and 4 bases for J; bases not matched to a gene: 13.

This clonotype was counted at least ten times. The J gene is TRBJ2-3, the V gene TRBV3-1; D perhaps matches TRBD1 (6 bases). V lost 3 bases, J lost 5 bases, and 12 bases lay in between. The V gene's germline CDR1 is LGHDT and CDR2 YNNKEL (reference sequence). The CDR3 is 14 amino acids. The CDR3 protein is CASSQGAVEDTQYF. Here the CDR3 DNA reads TGTGCCAGCAGCCAGGGGGCTGTGGAAGATACGCAGTATTTT.

In its sample, this clonotype was seen many times. This sequence joins TRBV29-1 and TRBJ1-2; TRBD1 might be the D (5 bases). Germline V lookup: CDR1 SQVTM, CDR2 ANQGSEA. V was shortened by 2 bases and J by 7 bases, with 14 bases between the two germline ends. The CDR3 has 13 amino acids. The CDR3 region is CSVELILQGGYTF. The CDR3 DNA reads TGCAGCGTTGAATTAATCCTTCAGGGTGGCTACACCTTC.

This clonotype was recorded many times. In DNA form, the CDR3 reads TGTGCCAGCAGCTTAGGATTCGTACAAGAGCAGTTCTTC. Encoded protein: CASSLGFVQEQFF. This rearrangement joins TRBV7-2 to TRBJ2-1; D not resolved. The CDR3 runs 13 residues. The V end was cut by 1 base, the J end by 10 bases, with 11 bases between. CDR1 SGHTA and CDR2 FQGNSA come from the germline V gene.

This clonotype was found many times. The rearrangement joins TRBV5-1 to TRBJ2-3; 9 nucleotides align to TRBD2. Germline V gene data show CDR1 as SGHRS and CDR2 as YFSETQ. The CDR3 consists of 12 residues. Germline trimming cut 4 bases from V and 10 bases from J; bases unmatched to any gene: 4. This chain's CDR3 is CASSTQREAQYF. The CDR3 region has the DNA TGCGCCAGCAGCACTCAGCGGGAGGCGCAGTATTTT.

This clonotype has a count of ten or more. CDR3 sequence reads: CATFKAGDGYTF. As DNA, the CDR3 is TGTGCCACCTTTAAAGCGGGGGATGGCTACACCTTC. V is TRBV27 and J is TRBJ1-2; D may be TRBD1 (5 bases). V gave up 10 bases and J gave up 6 bases, with 15 bases separating them. CDR1 and CDR2 from the germline V gene are MNHEY and SMNVEV (reference sequence). The length of the CDR3 is 12 residues.

This clonotype was seen only a few times. The chain has TRBV10-1 and TRBJ2-7, with TRBD1 identical over 8 bases. The CDR3 covers 13 residues. Germline trimming cut 5 bases from V and 6 bases from J; bases unmatched to any gene: 6. Looked up from germline, CDR1 is WNHNN and CDR2 is SYGVQD (reference sequence). In DNA form, the CDR3 reads TGCGCCAGCAGTAAGGACAGGGTTGGCGAGCAGTACTTC. Translation: CASSKDRVGEQYF.

This clonotype was detected only a few times. The V call is TRBV7-9, the J call TRBJ1-2; 7 nucleotides agree with TRBD1. J gave up 10 bases and V 3 bases, and 5 bases lay outside the gene matches. CDR1 is SEHNR, CDR2 FQNEAQ, per germline (reference sequence). The CDR3 consists of 12 residues. In DNA, the CDR3 is TGTGCCAGCAGCTTGGACAGGAGGGACTACACCTTC. It yields the protein CASSLDRRDYTF.

This clonotype was seen repeatedly, ten times or more. The chain carries TRBV18 and TRBJ1-1; TRBD1 aligns across 7 bases. The germline V gene has CDR1 KGHSH and CDR2 LQKENI. V was pared by 4 bases and J by 4 bases, with 6 bases of the junction left unmatched. The CDR3 has 14 residues. The CDR3 DNA is TGTGCCAGCTCACGACAGGGCGAGGGCACTGAAGCTTTCTTT. Its protein is CASSRQGEGTEAFF.

This clonotype was picked up many times. The rearrangement joins TRBV12-3 or TRBV12-4 to TRBJ1-2, with a weak D call TRBD1 (5 bases). V shed 0 bases and J shed 4 bases, with 6 bases lying between them. CDR3 length: 13 residues. This chain's CDR3 is CASSLAGPYGYTF. In DNA form, the CDR3 reads TGTGCCAGCAGTTTAGCGGGGCCCTATGGCTACACCTTC.

This clonotype has ten or more counts. V is TRBV20-1 and J is TRBJ2-3; TRBD1 agrees at 9 bases. The CDR3 extends over 15 amino acids. The V and J ends lost 6 bases and 2 bases, in that order; junction bases with no gene match: 9. CDR1 and CDR2 from the germline V gene are DFQATT and SNEGSKA (reference sequence). The CDR3 loop is CSATSGQGITDTQYF. CDR3 nucleotides: TGCAGTGCCACCAGCGGACAGGGGATCACAGATACGCAGTATTTT.

The rearrangement links TRBV6-2 or TRBV6-3 to TRBJ2-7; D is unclear. The CDR3 is 15 amino acids. CDR1 and CDR2 from the germline V gene are MNHEY and SVGEGT. V was clipped by 5 bases and J by 1 base, with 15 bases between them. CDR3 coding DNA: TGTGCCAGCAGTAGACGCCTCGGAGTATCCTACGAGCAGTACTTC. This codes for CASSRRLGVSYEQYF.

This clonotype was counted ten times or more. The chain uses TRBV3-1 and TRBJ2-3; D is ambiguous. Germline loops: CDR1 LGHDT, CDR2 YNNKEL (reference sequence). V was trimmed by 8 bases and J by 3 bases, leaving 6 bases between them. The CDR3 contains 11 residues. The CDR3 sequence is CASGRTDTQYF. The DNA for the CDR3 is TGTGCCAGCGGAAGAACAGATACGCAGTATTTT.

This clonotype appeared once. A read error may be the cause here, since a much bigger clone is one base away. This chain links TRBV20-1 with TRBJ2-5; maybe TRBD1 (6 bases). Germline lookup yields CDR1 DFQATT and CDR2 SNEGSKA (reference sequence). Trimming pared 2 bases from V and 11 bases from J, leaving 12 bases between. The CDR3 totals 11 residues. The CDR3 reads CSARMIRGQYF. The CDR3 DNA sequence: TGCAGTGCTAGAATGATAAGGGGGCAGTACTTC.

This clonotype was counted between two and nine times. The V gene is TRBV12-3 or TRBV12-4, the J gene TRBJ1-5; maybe TRBD1 (5 bases). Between the trimmed V and J ends, which lost 3 bases and 0 bases, there was a span of 18 bases. The CDR3 length is 18 residues. For the CDR3, the DNA is TGTGCCAGCAGTTTTAATGGGGGGTCAGAAAATAGCAATCAGCCCCAGCATTTT. This encodes CASSFNGGSENSNQPQHF.

In regard to this clonotype: A much larger clone differs from this one at a single base, so this may be a read error. The chain employs TRBV7-2 and TRBJ2-7; D is unresolved. Germline assignment: CDR1 SGHTA and CDR2 FQGNSA. CDR3 size: 14 residues. The CDR3 sequence is CASSLDWTSYGQYF. CDR3 in DNA: TGTGCCAGCAGCTTAGATTGGACCTCCTACGGGCAGTACTTC.

This chain uses TRBV7-2 with TRBJ1-5; a weak D match, TRBD1 (5 bases). V was clipped by 4 bases and J by 7 bases, with 11 bases between them. Looked up from germline, CDR1 is SGHTA and CDR2 is FQGNSA. This CDR3 has 13 amino acids. The CDR3 here is CASSWRGVQPQHF. The CDR3, as DNA: TGTGCCAGCAGCTGGCGGGGCGTGCAGCCCCAGCATTTT.

The chain employs TRBV19 and TRBJ1-2; maybe TRBD1 (6 bases). The germline V and J ends were trimmed by 11 bases and 3 bases, with 13 bases remaining between them. The length of the CDR3 is 12 residues. Germline CDR1 reads LNHDA; CDR2 reads SQIVND (reference sequence). CDR3 nucleotide sequence: TGTGCCGGTAAAGGGGGAGACTATGGCTACACCTTC. It is translated as CAGKGGDYGYTF.